The 19 T cell receptor beta chains given below trace back to one sample, sequenced in a study of blood T cell repertoires in COVID-19. Method: immunoSEQ multiplex PCR; TCRdb's copy keeps in-frame clones and lacks some. This repertoire shows 150,000 to 200,000 clones, roughly 82% found once; its top ten account for more than 6%. Sequenced: peripheral blood. The receptors derive from a woman aged 40 to 50 with COVID-19, enrolled during active disease.

The rearrangement joins TRBV19 to TRBJ2-3, with D maybe TRBD2 (5 bases). CDR3 length: 13 residues. V lost 6 bases to trimming and J lost 6 bases, with 13 bases between them. The germline CDR1 and CDR2 sequences are LNHDA and SQIVND (reference sequence). In DNA form, the CDR3 reads TGTGCCAGTAGCCCCGAGGGCGGGGATACGCAGTATTTT. It translates to CASSPEGGDTQYF. Supplemented by reference TRBV19 and TRBJ2-3, the full variable domain reads DGGITQSPKYLFRKEGQNVTLSCEQNLNHDAMYWYRQDPGQGLRLIYYSQIVNDFQKGDIAEGYSVSREKKESFPLTVTSAQKNPTAFYLCASSPEGGDTQYFGPGTRLTVL.

The chain has TRBV9 and TRBJ2-2; TRBD2 matches 7 bases. The germline CDR1 and CDR2 sequences are SGDLS and YYNGEE. The CDR3 totals 14 residues. V lost 3 bases to trimming and J lost 6 bases; unmatched junction nucleotides: 5. The DNA for the CDR3 is TGTGCCAGCAGCGCCTGGGGGGGATCCGGGGAGCTGTTTTTT. Its protein product is CASSAWGGSGELFF. Combining the CDR3 with reference TRBV9 and TRBJ2-2 gives the whole variable domain DSGVTQTPKHLITATGQRVTLRCSPRSGDLSVYWYQQSLDQGLQFLIQYYNGEERAKGNILERFSAQQFPDLHSELNLSSLELGDSALYFCASSAWGGSGELFFGEGSRLTVL.

This CDR3 reads CATSDGTGGPDTQYF. As DNA, the CDR3 is TGTGCCACCTCCGACGGGACAGGGGGCCCAGATACGCAGTATTTT. The rearrangement links TRBV19 to TRBJ2-3; the match to TRBD1 covers 12 bases. V gave up 10 bases and J gave up 4 bases; unmatched junction bases: 9. CDR3 length: 15 amino acids. The germline CDR1 and CDR2 sequences are LNHDA and SQIVND (reference sequence). The whole variable domain, filled in from reference TRBV19 and TRBJ2-3, reads DGGITQSPKYLFRKEGQNVTLSCEQNLNHDAMYWYRQDPGQGLRLIYYSQIVNDFQKGDIAEGYSVSREKKESFPLTVTSAQKNPTAFYLCATSDGTGGPDTQYFGPGTRLTVL.

This sequence joins TRBV2 and TRBJ2-3; 8 bases line up with TRBD1. Trimming at V came to 7 bases and at J to 2 bases, leaving 5 bases not matched to a gene. This CDR3 spans 14 amino acids. In germline, CDR1 is SNHLY, CDR2 FYNNEI. The CDR3 DNA is TGTGCCAGCATTTTCCAGGGGGCCACAGATACGCAGTATTTT. This translates into CASIFQGATDTQYF.

This clone was seen more than once but under ten times. The chain couples TRBV11-2 to TRBJ2-7; tentatively, D is TRBD2 (6 bases). Germline V gene data show CDR1 as SGHAT and CDR2 as FQNNGV. V was clipped by 7 bases and J by 0 bases, with 25 bases between them. The CDR3 extends over 18 amino acids. The CDR3 DNA reads as TGTGCCAGCACCCAAAAACCCCGGGGGATGTTATACTCCTACGAGCAGTACTTC. Protein: CASTQKPRGMLYSYEQYF.

The gene calls are TRBV7-3 and TRBJ2-3, with TRBD2 matching over 10 bases. The V and J ends lost 5 bases and 3 bases, in that order; junction bases with no gene match: 5. The CDR3 is 15 amino acids. CDR1 is SGHTA and CDR2 is FQGTGA in the germline V gene. CDR3 amino acids: CASSKAGGQTDTQYF. For the CDR3, the DNA is TGTGCCAGCAGCAAAGCGGGGGGGCAGACAGATACGCAGTATTTT.

V gene TRBV5-4 combines with J gene TRBJ2-1; 10 nucleotides align to TRBD1. J was trimmed by 14 bases and V by 4 bases; bases with no gene match: 6. The CDR3 length is 12 residues. The germline CDR1 and CDR2 sequences are SGHNT and YYREEE (reference sequence). The CDR3: CASSPPGQGKFF. The CDR3, as DNA: TGTGCCAGCAGCCCACCGGGACAGGGGAAGTTCTTC.

The gene calls are TRBV7-9 and TRBJ1-2; TRBD1 might be the D (6 bases). Trimming took off 4 bases at V and 6 bases at J, with 18 bases between the two ends. The CDR3 length is 15 residues. Germline CDR1 SEHNR, CDR2 FQNEAQ (reference sequence). The DNA for the CDR3 is TGTGCCAGCAGCTCCATCGGACAGCTCGGGCATGGCTACACCTTC. Residues: CASSSIGQLGHGYTF.

V usage is TRBV5-5 and J usage is TRBJ2-1; D call uncertain. V was pared by 6 bases and J by 10 bases, with 26 bases between. In germline, CDR1 is SGHKS, CDR2 YYEKEE (reference sequence). The CDR3 contains 16 residues. The chain's CDR3 is CASILQVVGRSEEQFF. The CDR3 DNA is TGTGCCAGCATCCTCCAGGTGGTCGGTCGATCAGAAGAGCAGTTCTTC.

J is TRBJ2-3 and V is TRBV6-4; TRBD2 matches at 8 bases. CDR3 length: 14 amino acids. V trimming: 8 bases; J trimming: 1 base; junction bases outside the gene matches: 5. Germline lookup yields CDR1 MRHNA and CDR2 SNTAGT. The CDR3: CASANGGGTDTQYF. CDR3 bases: TGTGCCAGCGCGAACGGGGGGGGCACAGATACGCAGTATTTT.

In DNA form, the CDR3 reads TGCAGTGCTAGTTTGGCAGCGGGCGGGGAGCTGTTTTTT. This sequence encodes CSASLAAGGELFF. The V gene is TRBV20-1, the J gene TRBJ2-2, with a weak D call TRBD2 (6 bases). The CDR3 is 13 amino acids. Trimming shortened V by 3 bases and J by 7 bases, and 12 bases separated the two germline ends. Germline CDR1 DFQATT, CDR2 SNEGSKA (reference sequence).

The chain has TRBV5-1 and TRBJ2-3; D uncertain. CDR3 size: 13 residues. Germline V gene lookup returns CDR1 SGHRS and CDR2 YFSETQ. V was cut by 5 bases and J by 5 bases, with 12 bases left in between. The chain's CDR3 is CASRASVRDTQYF. For the CDR3, the DNA is TGCGCCAGCAGAGCCAGCGTGAGAGATACGCAGTATTTT.

The chain uses TRBV27 and TRBJ1-5; TRBD1 might be the D (5 bases). V shed 4 bases and J shed 6 bases, with 13 bases lying between them. Per the germline V gene, CDR1 is MNHEY and CDR2 is SMNVEV (reference sequence). CDR3 size: 14 residues. The CDR3: CASSSGQGLQPQHF. CDR3 nucleotides: TGTGCCAGCAGTTCGGGTCAGGGCCTTCAGCCCCAGCATTTT.

This rearrangement joins TRBV4-1 to TRBJ2-1, with D possibly TRBD2 on 5 matching bases. This CDR3 region has 16 residues. CDR1 and CDR2 from the germline V gene are MGHRA and YSYEKL. V was shortened by 0 bases and J by 2 bases, with 11 bases between the two germline ends. The CDR3 loop is CASSQEGSEAYNEQFF. In DNA form, the CDR3 reads TGCGCCAGCAGCCAAGAGGGCTCGGAGGCCTACAATGAGCAGTTCTTC.

The chain recombines TRBV5-5 with TRBJ2-3, with D perhaps matching TRBD1 (6 bases). The ends were cut back, 0 bases at V and 2 bases at J, with 10 bases in the middle. CDR3 length: 15 residues. Germline assignment: CDR1 SGHKS and CDR2 YYEKEE (reference sequence). Written as DNA, the CDR3 is TGTGCCAGCAGCTTGGGGACAGTGATCACAGATACGCAGTATTTT. This gives the protein CASSLGTVITDTQYF.

This clone was seen a single time. The chain combines TRBV5-1 with TRBJ1-1; D is ambiguous. Germline assignment: CDR1 SGHRS and CDR2 YFSETQ. The ends were cut back, 5 bases at V and 4 bases at J, with 6 bases in the middle. The CDR3 totals 11 residues. The CDR3 DNA follows: TGCGCCAGCAGGGAGGGCACTGAAGCTTTCTTT. It codes for CASREGTEAFF.

The J gene is TRBJ2-5, the V gene TRBV7-3; possible D gene TRBD2, 5 bases. Germline V gene lookup returns CDR1 SGHTA and CDR2 FQGTGA. V lost 2 bases to trimming and J lost 5 bases, with 9 bases between them. The CDR3 is 13 amino acids. The CDR3 is CASSLGPGETQYF. For the CDR3, the DNA is TGTGCCAGCAGCTTAGGCCCGGGGGAGACCCAGTACTTC.

The V and J genes are TRBV30 and TRBJ1-1, with no clear D. The germline V gene encodes CDR1 GTSNPN and CDR2 SVGIG (reference sequence). There are 11 residues in the CDR3. Deletions cut 5 bases from V and 2 bases from J, with 6 bases between. CDR3 protein: CAWGQNTEAFF. In nucleotides, the CDR3 is TGTGCCTGGGGCCAAAACACTGAAGCTTTCTTT. Looking up the rest from reference TRBV30 and TRBJ1-1 gives the full variable domain: SQTIHQWPATLVQPVGSPLSLECTVEGTSNPNLYWYRQAAGRGLQLLFYSVGIGQISSEVPQNLSASRPQDRQFILSSKKLLLSDSGFYLCAWGQNTEAFFGQGTRLTVV.

The chain joins TRBV9 to TRBJ1-6; 7 nucleotides line up with TRBD1. Germline values: CDR1 SGDLS, CDR2 YYNGEE. The ends lost 3 bases at V and 4 bases at J; junction bases unmatched: 7. This CDR3 region has 16 residues. The CDR3 DNA sequence: TGTGCCAGCAGCGGAGGCGGACAGGCATATAATTCACCCCTCCACTTT. Translating gives CASSGGGQAYNSPLHF.